This record covers a single T cell receptor beta chain. Original methodology: Estimation of nucleated cell counts was performed using reference gene primer amplification. TCRdb's copy holds only in-frame clones and misses some; the assay was immunoSEQ multiplex PCR. V and J calls and clone size are as listed in that table; D and trimming were resolved from the DNA. This repertoire shows around 170,000 clones, roughly 84% found once; its top ten account for 5.5% to 7%. The sample is drawn from a study of blood T cell repertoires in COVID-19. Study information: Sites in the United States, Italy and Spain provided acute and convalescent COVID-19 samples.

This sequence was found in a man between 50 and 59 years old with active or convalescent COVID-19. The sample comprised peripheral blood.

Written as DNA, the CDR3 is TGTGCCAATCTAAAAAGAAATTACGAGCAGTACTTC. This gives the protein CANLKRNYEQYF. This rearrangement joins TRBV6-4 to TRBJ2-7; D remains unclear. Germline CDR1 reads MRHNA; CDR2 reads SNTAGT. Trimming removed 10 bases from V and 4 bases from J, with 14 bases in between. The CDR3 is 12 amino acids.